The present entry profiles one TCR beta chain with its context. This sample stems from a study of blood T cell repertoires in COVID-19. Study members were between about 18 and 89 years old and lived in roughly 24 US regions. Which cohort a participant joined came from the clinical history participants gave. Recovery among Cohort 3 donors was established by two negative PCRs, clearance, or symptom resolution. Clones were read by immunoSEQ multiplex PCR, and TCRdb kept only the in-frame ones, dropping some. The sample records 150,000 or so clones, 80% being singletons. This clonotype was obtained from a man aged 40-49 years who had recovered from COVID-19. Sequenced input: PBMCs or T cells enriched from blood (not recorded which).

In DNA, the CDR3 is TGTGCCAGCAGCCCCCGGGTCCCAACCCAAAACATTCAGTACTTC. Protein: CASSPRVPTQNIQYF. The rearrangement uses TRBV7-9 and TRBJ2-4; D is uncertain. Trimming left V 5 bases short and J 5 bases short, with 16 bases between. Germline CDR1 reads SEHNR; CDR2 reads FQNEAQ (reference sequence). This CDR3 contains 15 residues.